This T cell receptor beta chain was observed in a study of cytotoxic CD8 clonotypes in ibrutinib-treated CLL. About the study: In all, roughly twelve patients were relapsed/refractory, some 14 were treatment-naive and some 17 were IGHV unmutated.

Note on this clone: Its antigen is still unknown.

The study, taken as a whole, reports: Clonality (at baseline) was higher than in age-matched healthy donors and tracked circulating CD8+ T-cell counts.

The CDR3 extends over 16 amino acids. V shed 3 bases, J shed 6 bases, and the junction held 6 bases outside the gene matches. From germline, CDR1 is SGHRS and CDR2 YFSETQ. Repertoires were generated with immunoSEQ multiplex PCR, while TCRdb's copy carries only in-frame clones and drops some. The sample carries fewer than 85,000 clones, roughly 83% recorded once. This sample comprised PBMCs, obtained after 12 months of ibrutinib treatment. The chain has TRBV5-1 and TRBJ2-7; 16 nucleotides agree with TRBD2. The sequence was obtained from a human donor with chronic lymphocytic leukemia. The CDR3 here is CASSWGLAGGPGEQYF. DNA of the CDR3: TGCGCCAGCAGCTGGGGACTAGCGGGAGGGCCGGGCGAGCAGTACTTC. The complete variable domain, with remaining parts taken from reference TRBV5-1 and TRBJ2-7, reads KAGVTQTPRYLIKTRGQQVTLSCSPISGHRSVSWYQQTPGQGLQFLFEYFSETQRNKGNFPGRFSGRQFSNSRSEMNVSTLELGDSALYLCASSWGLAGGPGEQYFGPGTRLTVT.